Sequencing of this T cell receptor (beta chain) was carried out in a study of type 1 regulatory T cells. Study information: T-allo10 is a Tr1-enriched, alloantigen-specific CD4 T cell product made in vitro.

Study results and caveats: Compared with non-type 1 regulatory T cells, type 1 regulatory T cells showed a more restricted TCR repertoire.

TCRdb ran MiXCR on the reads and lists one entry per CDR3 protein. There are about 71,000 distinct CDR3 sequences in the sample; roughly 20% occur only once, and around 8% lies in the top ten. Germline CDR1 DFQATT, CDR2 SNEGSKA (reference sequence). This CDR3 is built from 13 residues. With V trimmed by 4 bases and J by 10 bases, 8 bases remained unmatched. This clonotype occurred a few times. Its target is unknown. The rearrangement uses TRBV20-1 and TRBJ2-1, with 9 nucleotides matching TRBD2. The sample consisted of cultured type 1 regulatory T (Tr1) cells, either the whole culture or a sorted fraction (not recorded which). This clonotype was obtained from a human donor in good health. CDR3 loop: CSAIRSSGKEQFF. As DNA, the CDR3 is TGCAGTGCTATAAGGTCTAGCGGGAAGGAGCAGTTCTTC.